This entry lists 15 T cell receptor beta chains sequenced from one sample in a study of shared clonotypes between healthy human individuals. This table comes from immunoSEQ multiplex PCR, and its TCRdb copy is limited to in-frame clones, with some not included. The table includes roughly 2,000,000 clones, just under 95% detected once. The naive CD8 population came from CD45RO-negative cells selected for CCR7, without terminally differentiated effector memory CD45RA+ cells. Sequenced: naive CD8+ T cells from PBMCs. The receptors stem from a man younger than 35 in good health. Some clones in this sample may be carry-over from other donors' samples.

In DNA form, the CDR3 reads TGTGCCAGCAGTTACTCGGAGGGGTTTCGGCAGCCCCAGCATTTT. Its translation: CASSYSEGFRQPQHF. The chain uses TRBV6-6 and TRBJ1-5; perhaps TRBD1 as D (5 bases). The CDR3 has 15 residues. Looked up from germline, CDR1 is MNHNY and CDR2 is SVGAGI (reference sequence). The V end lost 0 bases, the J end lost 7 bases, and 13 bases lay between the germline ends.

The CDR3 DNA sequence: TGTGCCAGCAGCCGGGGACTAGCGGGAGTCATGGATGAGCAGTTCTTC. Protein sequence: CASSRGLAGVMDEQFF. The chain is built from TRBV7-6 and TRBJ2-1, with 14 bases fitting TRBD2. The CDR3 is made up of 16 amino acids. Germline V lookup: CDR1 SGHVS, CDR2 FNYEAQ. V lost 5 bases to trimming and J lost 8 bases; unmatched junction nucleotides: 8. Full variable domain (outside the CDR3, taken from reference TRBV7-6 and TRBJ2-1): GAGVSQSPRYKVTKRGQDVALRCDPISGHVSLYWYRQALGQGPEFLTYFNYEAQQDKSGLPNDRFSAERPEGSISTLTIQRTEQRDSAMYRCASSRGLAGVMDEQFFGPGTRLTVL.

The V call is TRBV28, the J call TRBJ2-7; the D gene is possibly TRBD2 (6 bases). Germline V gene data show CDR1 as MDHEN and CDR2 as SYDVKM. The CDR3 has 17 amino acids. V gave up 6 bases and J gave up 7 bases, with 28 bases separating them. CDR3 sequence reads: CASSRKDRLIWAGEQYF. DNA for the CDR3: TGTGCCAGCAGCCGGAAGGACCGTCTAATTTGGGCGGGGGAGCAGTACTTC.

The sample holds one count of this clone. V is TRBV28 and J is TRBJ2-1; TRBD2 aligns across 8 bases. Per germline, CDR1 MDHEN and CDR2 SYDVKM. V shed 3 bases, J shed 6 bases, and the junction held 4 bases outside the gene matches. The CDR3 totals 14 residues. The DNA for the CDR3 is TGTGCCAGCAGTTTCCCGGGAGGGTTCAATGAGCAGTTCTTC. This encodes CASSFPGGFNEQFF. The complete variable domain, with remaining parts taken from reference TRBV28 and TRBJ2-1, reads DVKVTQSSRYLVKRTGEKVFLECVQDMDHENMFWYRQDPGLGLRLIYFSYDVKMKEKGDIPEGYSVSREKKERFSLILESASTNQTSMYLCASSFPGGFNEQFFGPGTRLTVL.

The rearrangement joins TRBV27 to TRBJ1-2, with no clear D. Trimming took off 3 bases at V and 4 bases at J, with 9 bases between the two ends. The CDR3 totals 13 residues. Looked up from germline, CDR1 is MNHEY and CDR2 is SMNVEV (reference sequence). The CDR3 reads CASSFFQSYGYTF. Here the CDR3 DNA reads TGTGCCAGCAGTTTCTTCCAGAGCTATGGCTACACCTTC.

The V call is TRBV28, the J call TRBJ2-3, with TRBD2 matching over 9 bases. Germline V gene sequence: CDR1 MDHEN, CDR2 SYDVKM. Trimming at V came to 2 bases and at J to 3 bases, leaving 6 bases not matched to a gene. This CDR3 has 16 residues. This chain's CDR3 is CASSLAAGGQTDTQYF. As DNA, the CDR3 is TGTGCCAGCAGTTTAGCGGCGGGAGGGCAAACAGATACGCAGTATTTT.

The rearrangement joins TRBV4-2 to TRBJ2-1; D gene uncertain. Germline lookup yields CDR1 LGHNA and CDR2 YNFKEQ. Trimming removed 2 bases from V and 5 bases from J, with 13 bases in between. The CDR3 length is 15 residues. CDR3 DNA: TGTGCCAGCAGCCAAACCCTCTCTGGTAACAATGAGCAGTTCTTC. Translated, it gives CASSQTLSGNNEQFF.

The chain combines TRBV7-9 with TRBJ2-7; perhaps TRBD1 as D (6 bases). V was cut by 2 bases and J by 5 bases, with 13 bases left in between. Germline V gene data show CDR1 as SEHNR and CDR2 as FQNEAQ (reference sequence). This CDR3 has 14 amino acids. The CDR3: CASSLFGRGNEQYF. The CDR3 DNA sequence: TGTGCCAGCAGCTTATTCGGCAGGGGTAACGAGCAGTACTTC.

For the CDR3, the DNA is TGTGCCAGCAGTTACAGGGGCCCTGGGGCCAACGTCCTGACTTTC. It encodes CASSYRGPGANVLTF. The chain carries TRBV6-5 and TRBJ2-6, with D possibly being TRBD1 (5 bases). The ends were cut back, 2 bases at V and 2 bases at J, with 7 bases in the middle. CDR3 length equals 15 residues. Germline V gene sequence: CDR1 MNHEY, CDR2 SVGAGI.

This clone was counted between two and nine times. The V and J genes are TRBV27 and TRBJ2-7, with a tentative D call TRBD1 (5 bases). Germline V gene sequence: CDR1 MNHEY, CDR2 SMNVEV (reference sequence). V was cut by 4 bases and J by 0 bases, with 10 bases left in between. The CDR3 is made up of 14 amino acids. The DNA for the CDR3 is TGTGCCAGCAGTTACCAGACAGACTCCTACGAGCAGTACTTC. Protein sequence: CASSYQTDSYEQYF.

J is TRBJ2-1 and V is TRBV4-1, with no clear D. CDR3 length equals 13 residues. CDR1 is MGHRA, CDR2 YSYEKL, per germline. Trimming took off 1 base at V and 7 bases at J, with 8 bases between the two ends. The CDR3 coding sequence is TGCGCCAGCAGCCAAGGGGCGCGGAATGAGCAGTTCTTC. This translates into CASSQGARNEQFF.

The V gene is TRBV4-3, the J gene TRBJ2-1; 9 bases map to TRBD2. The CDR3 has 15 amino acids. The germline V gene has CDR1 LGHNA and CDR2 YSLEER. V lost 1 base, J lost 7 bases, and 5 bases stayed unmatched. In nucleotides, the CDR3 is TGCGCCAGCAGCCAAGTCTGGAGCGGGAGGAATGAGCAGTTCTTC. Its translation is CASSQVWSGRNEQFF.

The rearrangement joins TRBV25-1 to TRBJ2-2; D may be TRBD1 or TRBD2 (5 bases each). The CDR3 runs to 16 residues. Trimming stripped 4 bases from V and 4 bases from J, with 16 bases between. Per germline, CDR1 MGHDK and CDR2 SYGVNS. The CDR3 protein is CASSARDRPLTGELFF. The CDR3 coding sequence is TGTGCCAGCAGTGCAAGGGACCGACCTCTCACCGGGGAGCTGTTTTTT.

The rearrangement joins TRBV28 to TRBJ2-1; 7 nucleotides line up with TRBD2. The CDR3 runs 15 residues. The junction had 15 bases not matched to a gene; V was cut back by 8 bases and J by 8 bases. The V gene's germline CDR1 is MDHEN and CDR2 SYDVKM. The CDR3 loop reads CASLHPREARDEQFF. The CDR3 bases are TGTGCCAGCCTCCATCCCCGGGAGGCCAGGGATGAGCAGTTCTTC.

The chain is built from TRBV5-6 and TRBJ2-1; TRBD2 aligns across 7 bases. The CDR3 totals 14 residues. The germline V gene encodes CDR1 SGHDT and CDR2 YYEEEE. After removal of 1 base from V and 7 bases from J, the junction contained 5 bases not matched to a gene. For the CDR3, the DNA is TGTGCCAGCAGCTTGCGCGGGAGTTGGAATGAGCAGTTCTTC. Protein sequence: CASSLRGSWNEQFF.